This TCR beta chain was obtained from a study of blood T cell repertoires in COVID-19. Study-wide context: From the United States, Italy and Spain came samples of acute and convalescent COVID-19.

Donors were grouped by their self-reported clinical history. The length of the CDR3 is 15 residues. Germline V lookup: CDR1 MNHEY, CDR2 SMNVEV (reference sequence). The ends lost 2 bases at V and 5 bases at J; junction bases unmatched: 6. Generated by immunoSEQ multiplex PCR, the TCRdb table keeps only in-frame clones and is missing some. The table has around 250,000 clones, about 87% seen once. What was sequenced was PBMCs or T cells enriched from blood (not recorded which). This sequence was found in a middle-aged woman with acute COVID-19. The J gene is TRBJ2-3, the V gene TRBV27, with 8 nucleotides matching TRBD1. The CDR3 here is CASSLQDRVGDTQYF. The CDR3 DNA reads as TGTGCCAGCAGTTTACAGGACAGGGTGGGAGATACGCAGTATTTT.